This TCR beta chain was identified in a study of blood T cell repertoires in COVID-19. Across the study: The United States, Italy and Spain provided the acute and convalescent COVID-19 samples. Sources were T cells, B-cell-depleted T cells, or PBMCs; the material itself was cDNA or gDNA.

This CDR3 contains 16 residues. Germline V CDR1 and CDR2: SNHLY, FYNNEI. V was clipped by 5 bases and J by 7 bases; unmatched bases: 11. In the study's own analysis: Counts of nucleated cells, estimated from reference gene primer amplification, were obtained. Sequencing used immunoSEQ multiplex PCR; TCRdb keeps in-frame clones, though not all of them. V, J and clone size derive from that table, while D and trimming were established from the DNA sequence. The table includes over 250,000 clones, 75% to 90% detected once. This clone was recorded only once. The sample taken for sequencing was peripheral blood. The receptor was derived from a middle-aged woman who had recovered from COVID-19. The gene calls are TRBV2 and TRBJ1-6; 7 bases fit TRBD1. This chain's CDR3 is CASSTTTGALNSPLHF. In nucleotides, the CDR3 is TGTGCCAGCAGTACCACCACAGGGGCCCTGAATTCACCCCTCCACTTT.